Below, 16 T cell receptor beta chains from the same sample are listed, as sequenced in a study of technical replicates of blood from several donors. Profiled with immunoSEQ multiplex PCR; TCRdb holds only in-frame clones, not every one. This sample has tens of thousands of clones; 95% to 97% occur once, and the top ten carry more than 0.25%. Input material: T cells isolated from PBMCs. These receptors were collected from a human donor in good health.

CDR3 sequence (DNA): TGTGCCAGCAGTGAAAGCCTCACTGAAGCTTTCTTT. It translates to CASSESLTEAFF. V usage is TRBV6-1 and J usage is TRBJ1-1; D unclear. CDR1 is MNHNS, CDR2 SASEGT, per germline. V was shortened by 2 bases and J by 4 bases, with 5 bases between the two germline ends. The length of the CDR3 is 12 residues.

This chain joins TRBV4-3 and TRBJ1-5; D remains unclear. The CDR3 extends over 17 amino acids. In germline, CDR1 is LGHNA, CDR2 YSLEER. V lost 0 bases and J lost 5, with 17 bases in between. CDR3: CASSQEPRGYHDQPQHF. DNA for the CDR3: TGCGCCAGCAGCCAAGAGCCCAGAGGGTATCATGATCAGCCCCAGCATTTT.

The chain is built from TRBV7-9 and TRBJ2-1; tentative D call: TRBD2 (6 bases). Germline values: CDR1 SEHNR, CDR2 FQNEAQ (reference sequence). V lost 4 bases and J lost 8, with 15 bases in between. The CDR3 runs to 14 residues. The CDR3 loop is CASSSTGREDEQFF. The CDR3 region has the DNA TGTGCCAGCAGCTCCACCGGCAGGGAGGATGAGCAGTTCTTC.

The genes are TRBV5-1 and TRBJ1-5, with TRBD1 matching 9 bases. CDR3 length equals 14 residues. With V trimmed by 4 bases and J by 5 bases, 4 bases remained unmatched. The germline V gene has CDR1 SGHRS and CDR2 YFSETQ. The CDR3 bases are TGCGCCAGCAGCAAATGGACAGGGGATCAGCCCCAGCATTTT. This gives the protein CASSKWTGDQPQHF. The entire variable domain, with the rest obtained from reference TRBV5-1 and TRBJ1-5, is as follows: KAGVTQTPRYLIKTRGQQVTLSCSPISGHRSVSWYQQTPGQGLQFLFEYFSETQRNKGNFPGRFSGRQFSNSRSEMNVSTLELGDSALYLCASSKWTGDQPQHFGDGTRLSIL.

The chain is built from TRBV19 and TRBJ1-1, with 9 bases that match TRBD1. Trimming at V came to 10 bases and at J to 6 bases, leaving 3 bases not matched to a gene. The CDR3 length is 11 residues. Germline CDR1 is LNHDA and CDR2 is SQIVND (reference sequence). For the CDR3, the DNA is TGTGCCACGGACAGGGGCGCTGAAGCTTTCTTT. This encodes CATDRGAEAFF.

The chain couples TRBV29-1 to TRBJ2-7; TRBD1 matches at 9 bases. V lost 4 bases and J lost 4; bases outside the gene matches: 5. The CDR3 totals 13 residues. Per germline, CDR1 SQVTM and CDR2 ANQGSEA. CDR3 coding DNA: TGCAGCGTTGTAGGACAGGGGCGGTACGAGCAGTACTTC. Protein: CSVVGQGRYEQYF.

The chain carries TRBV30 and TRBJ2-3, with D possibly being TRBD1 (5 bases). V was clipped by 8 bases and J by 6 bases, with 21 bases between them. In germline, CDR1 is GTSNPN, CDR2 SVGIG (reference sequence). The CDR3 runs to 14 residues. DNA for the CDR3: TGTGCCAGTGGACATCCCGGTGGCGCGGATACGCAGTATTTT. It yields the protein CASGHPGGADTQYF.

The chain uses TRBV5-4 and TRBJ1-4, with a weak D call TRBD1 (5 bases). The CDR3 is 13 residues long. The V gene's germline CDR1 is SGHNT and CDR2 YYREEE (reference sequence). Trimming shortened V by 1 base and J by 6 bases, and 7 bases separated the two germline ends. This CDR3 reads CASSLWGDEKLFF. In DNA form, the CDR3 reads TGTGCCAGCAGCTTGTGGGGCGATGAAAAACTGTTTTTT.

The V and J genes are TRBV4-2 and TRBJ2-3; 12 bases map to TRBD2. After removal of 0 bases from V and 2 bases from J, the junction contained 3 bases not matched to a gene. Germline values: CDR1 LGHNA, CDR2 YNFKEQ. The CDR3 is 17 residues long. The CDR3: CASSQEGTSGFTDTQYF. The CDR3 DNA sequence: TGTGCCAGCAGCCAAGAAGGGACTAGCGGGTTCACAGATACGCAGTATTTT.

The chain has TRBV9 and TRBJ2-7; D gene ambiguous. With 0 bases removed from V and 1 base from J, the gap between germline ends came to 8 bases. CDR1 and CDR2 from the germline V gene are SGDLS and YYNGEE. The CDR3 length is 14 residues. This CDR3 reads CASSVETNSYEQYF. The CDR3 DNA reads as TGTGCCAGCAGCGTAGAGACAAATTCCTACGAGCAGTACTTC.

A single count supports this clone. The chain couples TRBV30 to TRBJ1-2; D is unclear. The germline CDR1 and CDR2 sequences are GTSNPN and SVGIG (reference sequence). This CDR3 is 11 amino acids long. V was pared by 0 bases and J by 5 bases, with 4 bases between. The CDR3 sequence is CAWSVRYGYTF. DNA of the CDR3: TGTGCCTGGAGTGTACGGTATGGCTACACCTTC.

The rearrangement uses TRBV7-8 and TRBJ1-5; D is possibly TRBD1 (6 bases). Germline loops: CDR1 SGHVS, CDR2 FQNEAQ. Trimming cost V 2 bases and J 7 bases, with 15 bases left between them. This CDR3 has 15 residues. The CDR3 region is CASSLSGSGTQPQHF. The CDR3 DNA is TGTGCCAGCAGCTTATCGGGATCTGGGACACAGCCCCAGCATTTT.

This clone was recorded only once. This chain links TRBV7-9 with TRBJ2-1, with a possible D match to TRBD1 (5 bases). The CDR3 loop spans 15 amino acids. Germline CDR1 and CDR2: SEHNR and FQNEAQ (reference sequence). Trimming removed 1 base from V and 2 bases from J, with 9 bases in between. CDR3 protein: CASSLGGNTYNEQFF. CDR3 DNA: TGTGCCAGCAGCTTAGGGGGCAATACCTACAATGAGCAGTTCTTC.

The rearrangement joins TRBV6-5 to TRBJ1-2; TRBD1 aligns across 9 bases. The length of the CDR3 is 13 residues. The V gene end was trimmed by 6 bases and the J gene end by 5 bases; junction bases not matched to a gene: 4. Germline CDR1 and CDR2: MNHEY and SVGAGI. CDR3: CASRSGTGYGYTF. CDR3 bases: TGTGCCAGCAGGTCCGGGACAGGGTATGGCTACACCTTC.

The sample holds one count of this clone. The chain recombines TRBV27 with TRBJ2-5, with 8 bases fitting TRBD1. Losses at the gene ends were 2 bases for V and 2 bases for J; bases not matched to a gene: 4. The CDR3 has 15 residues. Per the germline V gene, CDR1 is MNHEY and CDR2 is SMNVEV (reference sequence). CDR3: CASSLVHRGQETQYF. CDR3 nucleotides: TGTGCCAGCAGTTTAGTCCACAGGGGGCAAGAGACCCAGTACTTC.

This chain links TRBV4-1 with TRBJ2-1, with D possibly matching TRBD2 (6 bases). The CDR3 has 18 amino acids. CDR1 and CDR2 from the germline V gene are MGHRA and YSYEKL. V was pared by 0 bases and J by 3 bases, with 18 bases between. The CDR3 nucleotides read TGCGCCAGCAGCCAAGATGACGCTCGCGGGACCCGCTACAATGAGCAGTTCTTC. It yields the protein CASSQDDARGTRYNEQFF.